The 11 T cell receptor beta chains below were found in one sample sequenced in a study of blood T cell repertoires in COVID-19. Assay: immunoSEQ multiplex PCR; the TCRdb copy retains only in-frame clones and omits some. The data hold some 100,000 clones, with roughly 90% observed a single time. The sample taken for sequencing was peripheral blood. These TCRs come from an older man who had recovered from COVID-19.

For the CDR3, the DNA is TGTGCCAGTAGCCCTCCGGGACAGGGATATGAAAAACTGTTTTTT. Translating it yields CASSPPGQGYEKLFF. This rearrangement joins TRBV19 to TRBJ1-4; TRBD1 matches at 9 bases. From germline, CDR1 is LNHDA and CDR2 SQIVND (reference sequence). The CDR3 is 15 amino acids. V lost 6 bases, J lost 6 bases, and 8 bases stayed unmatched.

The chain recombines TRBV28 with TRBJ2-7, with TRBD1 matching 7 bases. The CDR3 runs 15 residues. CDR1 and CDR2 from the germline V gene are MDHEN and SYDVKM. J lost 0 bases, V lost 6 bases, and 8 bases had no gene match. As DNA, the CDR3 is TGTGCCAGCAGCCCCGGGGACAGATTCTCCTACGAGCAGTACTTC. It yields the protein CASSPGDRFSYEQYF.

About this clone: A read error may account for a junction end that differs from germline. The CDR3: CASRIGRGPQPQHF. CDR3 in DNA: TGTGCCAGTAGGATAGGCAGGGGGCCTCAGCCCCAGCATTTT. V and J are TRBV19 and TRBJ1-5; 8 bases map to TRBD1. From germline, CDR1 is LNHDA and CDR2 SQIVND (reference sequence). The CDR3 is made up of 14 amino acids.

In DNA form, the CDR3 reads TGTGCCAGTAGTAGCCTCGGTATTGAAGCTTTCTTT. Translating gives CASSSLGIEAFF. V usage is TRBV19 and J usage is TRBJ1-1; no definite D call. Germline V gene lookup returns CDR1 LNHDA and CDR2 SQIVND (reference sequence). The CDR3 loop spans 12 amino acids. V gave up 4 bases and J gave up 7 bases, with 10 bases separating them.

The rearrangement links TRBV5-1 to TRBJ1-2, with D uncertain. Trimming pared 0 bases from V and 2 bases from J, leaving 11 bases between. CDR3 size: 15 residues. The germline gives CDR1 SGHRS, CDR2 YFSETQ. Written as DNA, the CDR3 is TGCGCCAGCAGCTTGGAGGCCAGGCTAAACTATGGCTACACCTTC. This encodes CASSLEARLNYGYTF.

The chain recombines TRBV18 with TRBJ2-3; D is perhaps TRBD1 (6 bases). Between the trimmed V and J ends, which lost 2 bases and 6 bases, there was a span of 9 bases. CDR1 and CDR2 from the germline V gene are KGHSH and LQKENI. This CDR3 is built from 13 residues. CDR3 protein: CASSPRGFDTQYF. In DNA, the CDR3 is TGTGCCAGCTCACCAAGGGGGTTTGATACGCAGTATTTT.

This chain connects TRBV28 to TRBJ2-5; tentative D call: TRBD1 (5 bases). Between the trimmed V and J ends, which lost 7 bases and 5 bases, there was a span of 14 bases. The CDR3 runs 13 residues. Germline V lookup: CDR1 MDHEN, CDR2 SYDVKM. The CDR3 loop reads CASKTHRWETQYF. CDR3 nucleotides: TGTGCCAGCAAAACCCACAGGTGGGAGACCCAGTACTTC.

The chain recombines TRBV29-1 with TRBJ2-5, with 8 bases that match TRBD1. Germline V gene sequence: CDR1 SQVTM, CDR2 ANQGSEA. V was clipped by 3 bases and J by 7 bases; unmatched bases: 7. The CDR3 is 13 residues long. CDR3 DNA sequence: TGCAGCGTTGAGGTGACAGGGGCTGGGACCCAGTACTTC. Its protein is CSVEVTGAGTQYF.

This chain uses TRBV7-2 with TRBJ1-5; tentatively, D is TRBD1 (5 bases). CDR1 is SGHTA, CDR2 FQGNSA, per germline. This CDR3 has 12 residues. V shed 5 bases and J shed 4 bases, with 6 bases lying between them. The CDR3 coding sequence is TGTGCCAGCAGCCCAGGGAATCAGCCCCAGCATTTT. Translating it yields CASSPGNQPQHF.

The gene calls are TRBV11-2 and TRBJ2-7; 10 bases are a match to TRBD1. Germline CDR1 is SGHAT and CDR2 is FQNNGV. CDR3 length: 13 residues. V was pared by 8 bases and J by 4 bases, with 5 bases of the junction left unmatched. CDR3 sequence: CASGRQGAYEQYF. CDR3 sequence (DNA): TGTGCCAGCGGGCGACAGGGGGCTTACGAGCAGTACTTC.

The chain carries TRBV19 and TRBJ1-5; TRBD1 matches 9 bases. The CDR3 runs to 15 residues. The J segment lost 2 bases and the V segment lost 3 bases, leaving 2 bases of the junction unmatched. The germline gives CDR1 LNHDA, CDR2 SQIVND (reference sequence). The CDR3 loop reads CASSIRDRGNQPQHF. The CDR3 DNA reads TGTGCCAGTAGTATTCGGGACAGGGGCAATCAGCCCCAGCATTTT.